This T cell receptor (beta chain) stems from a study of T cells in Graves' hyperthyroidism and ophthalmopathy. The overall study: At initial diagnosis, before any treatment had begun, peripheral blood was obtained.

The investigators amplified TCR beta CDR3 regions from RNA transcripts. First-round RT-PCR with HTBI primers amplified the TCR CDR3 region. TCRdb re-analysed the multiplex PCR reads in MiXCR, keeping a single row per CDR3 protein. The profile shows about half a million distinct CDR3 sequences, approximately 25% of them singletons. Per the germline V gene, CDR1 is MNHNS and CDR2 is SASEGT. V was clipped by 0 bases and J by 4 bases, with 12 bases between them. The CDR3 length is 15 residues. The sample was blood. This TCR came from a woman in her twenties or thirties with Graves' ophthalmopathy. The rearrangement uses TRBV6-1 and TRBJ1-2; D ambiguous. CDR3 sequence: CASSEALGPSYGYTF. Here the CDR3 DNA reads TGTGCCAGCAGTGAAGCGCTAGGACCCAGCTATGGCTACACCTTC.